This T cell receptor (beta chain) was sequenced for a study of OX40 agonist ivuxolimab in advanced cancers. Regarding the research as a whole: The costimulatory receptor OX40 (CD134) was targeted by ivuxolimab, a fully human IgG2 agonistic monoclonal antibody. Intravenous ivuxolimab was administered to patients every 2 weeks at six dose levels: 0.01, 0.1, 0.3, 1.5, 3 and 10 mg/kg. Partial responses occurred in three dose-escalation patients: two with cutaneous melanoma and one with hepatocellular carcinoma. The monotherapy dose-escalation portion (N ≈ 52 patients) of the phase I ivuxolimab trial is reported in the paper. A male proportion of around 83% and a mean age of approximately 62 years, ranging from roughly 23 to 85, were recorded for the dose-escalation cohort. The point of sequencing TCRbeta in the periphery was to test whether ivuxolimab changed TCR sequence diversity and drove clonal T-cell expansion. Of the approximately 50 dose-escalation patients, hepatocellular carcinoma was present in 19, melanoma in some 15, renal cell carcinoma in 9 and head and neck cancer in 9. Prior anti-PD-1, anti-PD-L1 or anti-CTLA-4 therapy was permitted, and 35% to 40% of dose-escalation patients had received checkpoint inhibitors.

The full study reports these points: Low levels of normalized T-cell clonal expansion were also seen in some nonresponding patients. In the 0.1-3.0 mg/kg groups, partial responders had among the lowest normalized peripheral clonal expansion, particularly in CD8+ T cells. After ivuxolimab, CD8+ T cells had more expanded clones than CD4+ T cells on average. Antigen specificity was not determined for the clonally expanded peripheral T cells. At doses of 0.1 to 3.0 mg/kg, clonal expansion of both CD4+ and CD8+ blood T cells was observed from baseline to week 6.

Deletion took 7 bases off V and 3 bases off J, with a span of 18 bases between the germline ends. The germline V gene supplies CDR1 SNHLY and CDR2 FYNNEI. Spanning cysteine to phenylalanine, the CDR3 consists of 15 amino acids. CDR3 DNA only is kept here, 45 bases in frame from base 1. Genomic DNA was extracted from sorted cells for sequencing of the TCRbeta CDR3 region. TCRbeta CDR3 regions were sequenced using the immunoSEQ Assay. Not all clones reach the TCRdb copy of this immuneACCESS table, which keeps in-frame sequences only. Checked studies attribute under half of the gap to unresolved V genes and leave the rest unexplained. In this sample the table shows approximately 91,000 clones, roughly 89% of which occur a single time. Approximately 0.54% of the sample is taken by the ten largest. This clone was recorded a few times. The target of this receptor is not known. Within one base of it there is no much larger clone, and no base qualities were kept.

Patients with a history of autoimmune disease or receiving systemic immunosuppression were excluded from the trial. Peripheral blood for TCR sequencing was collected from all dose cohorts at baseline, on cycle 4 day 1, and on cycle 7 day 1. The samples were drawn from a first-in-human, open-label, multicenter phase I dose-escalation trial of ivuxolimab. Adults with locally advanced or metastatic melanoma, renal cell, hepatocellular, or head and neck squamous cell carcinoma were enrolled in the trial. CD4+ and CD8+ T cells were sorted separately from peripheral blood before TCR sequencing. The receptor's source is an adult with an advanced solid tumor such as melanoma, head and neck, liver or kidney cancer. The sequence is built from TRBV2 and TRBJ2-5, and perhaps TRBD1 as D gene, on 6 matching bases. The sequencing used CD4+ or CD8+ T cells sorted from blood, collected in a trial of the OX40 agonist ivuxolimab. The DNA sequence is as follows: TGTGCCAGCATTAAAGGGGGACAAGGGGAAGAGACCCAGTACTTC. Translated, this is CASIKGGQGEETQYF. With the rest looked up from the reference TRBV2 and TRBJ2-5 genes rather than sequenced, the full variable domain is EPEVTQTPSHQVTQMGQEVILRCVPISNHLYFYWYRQILGQKVEFLVSFYNNEISEKSEIFDDQFSVERPDGSNFTLKIRSTKLEDSAMYFCASIKGGQGEETQYFGPGTRLLVL.